This entry features one T cell receptor (beta chain) sequence. The entry originates in a study of blood T cell repertoires in COVID-19. Study-wide context: From T cells, B-cell-depleted T cells, or PBMCs came the material, which was cDNA or gDNA.

Per the authors' pipeline: Amplification of reference gene primers provided the estimated nucleated cell counts. Assay used: immunoSEQ multiplex PCR; TCRdb lists only in-frame clones, some missing. The V and J calls and clone size were taken over from that table, and D and trimming were inferred from the DNA. Of a few hundred thousand clones in the sample, nearly 90% are singletons; the top ten hold over 8%. V lost 1 base and J 4 bases, leaving 5 bases between the germline ends. In germline, CDR1 is SGHAT, CDR2 FQNNGV. This CDR3 spans 12 amino acids. Sequences were obtained from peripheral blood. The TCR originated in a man younger than 35 with active or convalescent COVID-19. V usage is TRBV11-2 and J usage is TRBJ2-7, with D unresolved. CDR3 residues: CASSLGVYEQYF. The CDR3 DNA reads TGTGCCAGCAGCTTAGGAGTTTACGAGCAGTACTTC.